The clone carrying this TCR beta chain appeared a few times. Its cognate antigen is unknown. The CDR3 is made up of 14 amino acids. Germline V gene sequence: CDR1 SGDLS, CDR2 YYNGEE. The V end was cut by 3 bases, the J end by 4 bases, with 13 bases between. This entry is derived from a study of CD8 T cells in ankylosing spondylitis. Broader study findings: Clones linked with disease were CD8+ and fairly uncommon in the peripheral blood. Blood from ankylosing spondylitis patients appeared to carry a characteristic eight-variant TCR beta motif.

TCRdb passed the 5' RACE reads through MiXCR, listing each CDR3 protein once. This table has 200,000 to 250,000 distinct CDR3 sequences, roughly 18% appearing once. The source is a male donor with ankylosing spondylitis. The sample comprised blood, either unsorted or a sorted T cell fraction (not recorded which). The rearrangement uses TRBV9 and TRBJ1-1; D is unclear. CDR3 nucleotides: TGTGCCAGCAGCGCGTGGCCAAGCGCCACTGAAGCTTTCTTT. Residues: CASSAWPSATEAFF.